The rows below give T cell receptor beta chains drawn from one sample of a study of shared clonotypes between healthy human individuals. Clones were sequenced by immunoSEQ multiplex PCR, and TCRdb holds only the in-frame ones, with some missing. The table includes about 180,000 clones, around 93% detected once. The sequencing sample was made of naive CD4+ T cells sorted from blood. These receptors were collected from a woman in her twenties or thirties in good health. Each CDR3 is given with its conserved first and last residue. Each record gives: D gene, V gene, J gene, clone size, CDR3 protein, CDR3 DNA. The D gene is left open where the match is weak. Expanded clones get a size class; other rows say once, few or many, or leave the size out.

d_gene: -; v_gene: TRBV14; j_gene: TRBJ2-7; abundance: -; CDR3aa: CASSQGVPAESSYEQYF; CDR3nt: TGTGCCAGCAGCCAAGGGGTGCCGGCGGAAAGCTCCTACGAGCAGTACTTC
d_gene: -; v_gene: TRBV28; j_gene: TRBJ2-7; abundance: -; CDR3aa: CASSPKYRASYEQYF; CDR3nt: TGTGCCAGCAGCCCAAAATACAGGGCGTCCTACGAGCAGTACTTC
d_gene: -; v_gene: TRBV29-1; j_gene: TRBJ2-7; abundance: -; CDR3aa: CSVGDGAYEQYF; CDR3nt: TGCAGCGTTGGGGACGGAGCCTACGAGCAGTACTTC
d_gene: TRBD2; v_gene: TRBV7-2; j_gene: TRBJ2-7; abundance: -; CDR3aa: CASSLGQAGASYEQYF; CDR3nt: TGTGCCAGCAGCTTAGGTCAAGCGGGAGCCTCCTACGAGCAGTACTTC
d_gene: -; v_gene: TRBV11-3; j_gene: TRBJ1-5; abundance: -; CDR3aa: CASSRSPGLGQPQHF; CDR3nt: TGTGCCAGCAGCCGCAGTCCAGGGCTCGGGCAGCCCCAGCATTTT
d_gene: TRBD1; v_gene: TRBV15; j_gene: TRBJ1-2; abundance: -; CDR3aa: CATSRVGQGFGYTF; CDR3nt: TGTGCCACCAGCAGAGTGGGACAGGGTTTTGGCTACACCTTC
d_gene: -; v_gene: TRBV19; j_gene: TRBJ1-5; abundance: -; CDR3aa: CASSGGFSNQPQHF; CDR3nt: TGTGCCAGTAGCGGGGGGTTTAGCAATCAGCCCCAGCATTTT
d_gene: -; v_gene: TRBV5-1; j_gene: TRBJ2-7; abundance: -; CDR3aa: CASSFSALSSYEQYF; CDR3nt: TGCGCCAGCAGCTTTAGCGCCCTTAGCTCCTACGAGCAGTACTTC
d_gene: TRBD2; v_gene: TRBV5-8; j_gene: TRBJ2-7; abundance: once; CDR3aa: CASSLGLAGEQYF; CDR3nt: TGTGCCAGCAGCTTGGGACTAGCGGGCGAGCAGTACTTC
d_gene: -; v_gene: TRBV6-6; j_gene: TRBJ2-7; abundance: -; CDR3aa: CASTALGASSYEQYF; CDR3nt: TGTGCCAGCACTGCCCTCGGGGCTAGCTCCTACGAGCAGTACTTC
d_gene: -; v_gene: TRBV7-9; j_gene: TRBJ2-2; abundance: -; CDR3aa: CASSLTGIVTGELFF; CDR3nt: TGTGCCAGCAGCTTAACAGGGATAGTCACCGGGGAGCTGTTTTTT
d_gene: TRBD1; v_gene: TRBV19; j_gene: TRBJ1-5; abundance: -; CDR3aa: CASSIESGTGKTRGNQPQHF; CDR3nt: TGTGCCAGTAGTATAGAATCCGGGACAGGAAAAACACGGGGCAATCAGCCCCAGCATTTT
d_gene: -; v_gene: TRBV2; j_gene: TRBJ2-7; abundance: -; CDR3aa: CASSGQGNEQYF; CDR3nt: TGTGCCAGCAGTGGTCAGGGGAACGAGCAGTACTTC
d_gene: -; v_gene: TRBV5-1; j_gene: TRBJ2-7; abundance: -; CDR3aa: CASSLVYRSNSYEQYF; CDR3nt: TGCGCCAGCAGCTTGGTGTACAGGAGTAACTCCTACGAGCAGTACTTC
d_gene: -; v_gene: TRBV6-5; j_gene: TRBJ1-2; abundance: -; CDR3aa: CASSYGRDYGYTF; CDR3nt: TGTGCCAGCAGTTACGGGAGGGATTATGGCTACACCTTC
d_gene: -; v_gene: TRBV30; j_gene: TRBJ2-7; abundance: -; CDR3aa: CAWGAGTQTYEQYF; CDR3nt: TGTGCCTGGGGTGCCGGGACGCAGACCTACGAGCAGTACTTC
d_gene: -; v_gene: TRBV9; j_gene: TRBJ2-2; abundance: -; CDR3aa: CASSLRGANTGELFF; CDR3nt: TGTGCCAGCAGCCTAAGGGGGGCGAACACCGGGGAGCTGTTTTTT
d_gene: -; v_gene: TRBV11-2; j_gene: TRBJ1-3; abundance: -; CDR3aa: CASSRTGLSGNTIYF; CDR3nt: TGTGCCAGCAGCCGAACAGGGCTCTCTGGAAACACCATATATTTT
d_gene: TRBD1; v_gene: TRBV15; j_gene: TRBJ1-5; abundance: -; CDR3aa: CATSAPGTGVLSNQPQHF; CDR3nt: TGTGCCACCAGCGCGCCAGGGACAGGGGTTTTGAGCAATCAGCCCCAGCATTTT
d_gene: TRBD2; v_gene: TRBV7-9; j_gene: TRBJ2-7; abundance: few; CDR3aa: CASSHGLAGNEQYF; CDR3nt: TGTGCCAGCAGCCACGGACTAGCGGGAAACGAGCAGTACTTC
d_gene: -; v_gene: TRBV9; j_gene: TRBJ1-4; abundance: -; CDR3aa: CASSSREALSTNEKLFF; CDR3nt: TGTGCCAGCAGCTCTCGGGAGGCACTATCAACTAATGAAAAACTGTTTTTT
d_gene: -; v_gene: TRBV28; j_gene: TRBJ1-2; abundance: -; CDR3aa: CASMGGVGGYTF; CDR3nt: TGTGCCAGCATGGGGGGGGTAGGCGGCTACACCTTC
d_gene: TRBD1; v_gene: TRBV28; j_gene: TRBJ2-7; abundance: -; CDR3aa: CASMSPGQGAYEQYF; CDR3nt: TGTGCCAGCATGTCGCCGGGACAGGGGGCTTACGAGCAGTACTTC
d_gene: -; v_gene: TRBV5-1; j_gene: TRBJ2-3; abundance: -; CDR3aa: CASSESTDTQYF; CDR3nt: TGCGCCAGCAGCGAAAGCACAGATACGCAGTATTTT
d_gene: -; v_gene: TRBV5-1; j_gene: TRBJ2-5; abundance: -; CDR3aa: CASSYTGKFQETQYF; CDR3nt: TGCGCCAGCAGCTATACAGGGAAATTTCAAGAGACCCAGTACTTC
d_gene: -; v_gene: TRBV10-1; j_gene: TRBJ2-7; abundance: -; CDR3aa: CASRSGTVGGEQYF; CDR3nt: TGCGCCAGCAGATCCGGGACAGTGGGGGGCGAGCAGTACTTC
d_gene: -; v_gene: TRBV29-1; j_gene: TRBJ2-7; abundance: -; CDR3aa: CSVEIQEGHEQYF; CDR3nt: TGCAGCGTTGAGATCCAGGAGGGGCACGAGCAGTACTTC
d_gene: -; v_gene: TRBV18; j_gene: TRBJ1-1; abundance: -; CDR3aa: CASSDQPPGVNTEAFF; CDR3nt: TGTGCCAGCTCGGATCAACCCCCAGGGGTGAACACTGAAGCTTTCTTT
d_gene: TRBD1; v_gene: TRBV6-1; j_gene: TRBJ2-5; abundance: -; CDR3aa: CASKPRGQNQETQYF; CDR3nt: TGTGCCAGCAAACCACGGGGACAGAACCAAGAGACCCAGTACTTC
d_gene: -; v_gene: TRBV27; j_gene: TRBJ2-7; abundance: -; CDR3aa: CASSGLGPPYEQYF; CDR3nt: TGTGCCAGCAGTGGTTTGGGTCCCCCCTACGAGCAGTACTTC
d_gene: -; v_gene: TRBV11-2; j_gene: TRBJ1-1; abundance: -; CDR3aa: CASSLDANTEAFF; CDR3nt: TGTGCCAGCAGCTTAGACGCGAACACTGAAGCTTTCTTT
d_gene: TRBD1; v_gene: TRBV4-1; j_gene: TRBJ2-7; abundance: -; CDR3aa: CASSQAPDRAYEQYF; CDR3nt: TGCGCCAGCAGCCAAGCCCCAGACAGGGCCTACGAGCAGTACTTC
d_gene: TRBD1; v_gene: TRBV27; j_gene: TRBJ1-4; abundance: -; CDR3aa: CASSYLTGGMRTNEKLFF; CDR3nt: TGTGCCAGCAGTTACCTTACAGGGGGAATGAGAACTAATGAAAAACTGTTTTTT
d_gene: TRBD1; v_gene: TRBV5-6; j_gene: TRBJ2-5; abundance: -; CDR3aa: CASTRGRGQETQYF; CDR3nt: TGTGCCAGCACCCGGGGCAGGGGGCAGGAGACCCAGTACTTC
d_gene: -; v_gene: TRBV6-5; j_gene: TRBJ2-7; abundance: -; CDR3aa: CASRQGLYEQYF; CDR3nt: TGTGCCAGCAGGCAGGGGCTATACGAGCAGTACTTC
d_gene: TRBD1; v_gene: TRBV28; j_gene: TRBJ1-2; abundance: once; CDR3aa: CASSDSTGGWGYTF; CDR3nt: TGTGCCAGCAGTGACTCGACAGGGGGGTGGGGCTACACCTTC
d_gene: -; v_gene: TRBV28; j_gene: TRBJ1-3; abundance: -; CDR3aa: CAVVGGDSGNTIYF; CDR3nt: TGTGCCGTTGTTGGAGGGGACTCTGGAAACACCATATATTTT
d_gene: -; v_gene: TRBV6-5; j_gene: TRBJ1-2; abundance: -; CDR3aa: CASSYSKIGAGRGYTF; CDR3nt: TGTGCCAGCAGTTACTCGAAAATCGGGGCGGGGCGCGGCTACACCTTC
d_gene: -; v_gene: TRBV19; j_gene: TRBJ2-3; abundance: -; CDR3aa: CASSLRGVSTDTQYF; CDR3nt: TGTGCCAGTAGTCTCCGTGGGGTAAGCACAGATACGCAGTATTTT
d_gene: -; v_gene: TRBV7-3; j_gene: TRBJ2-2; abundance: -; CDR3aa: CASSRLGGGADDAGELFF; CDR3nt: TGTGCCAGCAGCCGACTCGGAGGGGGAGCGGACGACGCCGGGGAGCTGTTTTTT
d_gene: -; v_gene: TRBV30; j_gene: TRBJ1-1; abundance: -; CDR3aa: CAWSRANTEAFF; CDR3nt: TGTGCCTGGAGCAGGGCGAACACTGAAGCTTTCTTT
d_gene: TRBD1; v_gene: TRBV19; j_gene: TRBJ1-1; abundance: -; CDR3aa: CASQYWGRGGAGITEAFF; CDR3nt: TGTGCCAGCCAATATTGGGGGAGAGGGGGCGCAGGGATCACTGAAGCTTTCTTT
d_gene: -; v_gene: TRBV6-5; j_gene: TRBJ1-1; abundance: -; CDR3aa: CASSYFQSVNTEAFF; CDR3nt: TGTGCCAGCAGTTACTTTCAGTCAGTGAACACTGAAGCTTTCTTT
d_gene: -; v_gene: TRBV7-9; j_gene: TRBJ1-1; abundance: -; CDR3aa: CASRRMGENTEAFF; CDR3nt: TGTGCCAGCAGGCGAATGGGGGAGAACACTGAAGCTTTCTTT
d_gene: -; v_gene: TRBV28; j_gene: TRBJ2-7; abundance: -; CDR3aa: CASGTVTSYEQYF; CDR3nt: TGTGCCAGCGGAACAGTTACCTCCTACGAGCAGTACTTC
d_gene: TRBD1; v_gene: TRBV4-1; j_gene: TRBJ2-6; abundance: -; CDR3aa: CASSQAGQGGSGANVLTF; CDR3nt: TGCGCCAGCAGCCAAGCGGGACAGGGAGGCTCTGGGGCCAACGTCCTGACTTTC
d_gene: TRBD1; v_gene: TRBV28; j_gene: TRBJ2-7; abundance: -; CDR3aa: CASSFGQGYNYEQYF; CDR3nt: TGTGCCAGCAGTTTTGGACAGGGTTATAACTACGAGCAGTACTTC
d_gene: -; v_gene: TRBV30; j_gene: TRBJ1-5; abundance: -; CDR3aa: CAWSVPAGRGRGNQPQHF; CDR3nt: TGTGCCTGGAGTGTTCCCGCAGGGCGTGGAAGGGGCAATCAGCCCCAGCATTTT
d_gene: TRBD1; v_gene: TRBV10-3; j_gene: TRBJ2-7; abundance: -; CDR3aa: CAISGQGSYEQYF; CDR3nt: TGTGCCATCTCGGGACAGGGTTCCTACGAGCAGTACTTC
d_gene: -; v_gene: TRBV6-5; j_gene: TRBJ2-5; abundance: -; CDR3aa: CASSLLEGAETQYF; CDR3nt: TGTGCCAGCAGTCTCCTAGAGGGCGCGGAGACCCAGTACTTC
d_gene: -; v_gene: TRBV5-1; j_gene: TRBJ2-5; abundance: -; CDR3aa: CASSIFPGQQETQYF; CDR3nt: TGCGCCAGCAGCATCTTTCCGGGACAACAAGAGACCCAGTACTTC
d_gene: -; v_gene: TRBV10-1; j_gene: TRBJ1-1; abundance: -; CDR3aa: CASSERVNTEAFF; CDR3nt: TGCGCCAGCAGTGAGAGGGTGAACACTGAAGCTTTCTTT
d_gene: -; v_gene: TRBV7-8; j_gene: TRBJ1-6; abundance: -; CDR3aa: CASRPGRAPNSPLHF; CDR3nt: TGTGCCAGCAGACCGGGACGGGCACCCAATTCACCCCTCCACTTT
d_gene: -; v_gene: TRBV11-1; j_gene: TRBJ2-6; abundance: -; CDR3aa: CASWCIRRQSRANVLTF; CDR3nt: TGTGCCAGCTGGTGCATAAGGCGACAAAGTCGGGCCAACGTCCTGACTTTC
d_gene: TRBD1; v_gene: TRBV5-4; j_gene: TRBJ2-1; abundance: -; CDR3aa: CASSRDRGSEQFF; CDR3nt: TGTGCCAGCAGCCGGGACAGGGGTAGTGAGCAGTTCTTC
d_gene: TRBD2; v_gene: TRBV11-3; j_gene: TRBJ2-3; abundance: -; CDR3aa: CASSPGLGTDTQYF; CDR3nt: TGTGCCAGCAGCCCGGGACTAGGCACAGATACGCAGTATTTT
d_gene: -; v_gene: TRBV19; j_gene: TRBJ1-1; abundance: -; CDR3aa: CASSMRASSMNTEAFF; CDR3nt: TGTGCCAGTAGTATGAGGGCATCCTCCATGAACACTGAAGCTTTCTTT
d_gene: -; v_gene: TRBV6-6; j_gene: TRBJ2-7; abundance: -; CDR3aa: CASSYGGNSYEQYF; CDR3nt: TGTGCCAGCAGTTACGGGGGGAACTCCTACGAGCAGTACTTC
d_gene: -; v_gene: TRBV5-1; j_gene: TRBJ1-1; abundance: -; CDR3aa: CASSLFSAQGTEAFF; CDR3nt: TGCGCCAGCAGCTTGTTCTCAGCTCAGGGCACTGAAGCTTTCTTT